A selection of T cell receptor beta chains follows, all from one sample in a study of cytomegalovirus exposure and HLA in healthy donors. The assay was immunoSEQ multiplex PCR, and TCRdb's table has in-frame clones only and misses some. The profile shows about 160,000 clones, roughly 80% of them singletons. The material sequenced was PBMCs. Receptor source: a man between 35 and 55 years old in good health and CMV-seronegative. Each CDR3 is given with its conserved first and last residue. The D gene is left open where the match is weak. Size is omitted from some rows. Given values are once, few, many or a class for expanded clones.

v_call,d_call,cdr3_length,j_call,clone_size,cdr3_aa,cdr3_nt
TRBV10-3,TRBD1,14,TRBJ1-4,.,CAIRGTAEDEKLFF,TGTGCCATCAGAGGGACAGCTGAGGACGAAAAACTGTTTTTT
TRBV9,TRBD1,19,TRBJ2-3,.,CASSPTPGQSYTSTDTQYF,TGTGCCAGCAGCCCAACTCCGGGACAGAGCTATACTAGCACAGATACGCAGTATTTT
TRBV4-1,TRBD1,16,TRBJ2-7,.,CASSQDPTGQTYEQCF,TGCGCCAGCAGCCAGGACCCGACAGGGCAAACCTACGAGCAGTGCTTC
TRBV7-2,TRBD2,13,TRBJ2-7,few,CASSSGGAYEQYF,TGTGCCAGCAGCAGCGGGGGGGCCTACGAGCAGTACTTC
TRBV5-1,TRBD1,13,TRBJ2-7,.,CASSLEQGCEQYF,TGCGCCAGCAGCTTGGAACAGGGGTGCGAGCAGTACTTC
TRBV30,TRBD1,13,TRBJ1-1,.,CAYRGQGGTEAFF,TGTGCCTACCGCGGACAGGGTGGGACTGAAGCTTTCTTT
TRBV10-3,TRBD1,14,TRBJ1-1,few,CAISGPRDRTEAFF,TGTGCCATCAGTGGCCCCCGGGACAGAACTGAAGCTTTCTTT
TRBV15,.,15,TRBJ2-7,.,CATSRDDPIVHEQYF,TGTGCCACCAGCAGAGATGATCCCATAGTCCACGAGCAGTACTTC
TRBV10-1,.,14,TRBJ1-1,.,CASRKIQGTTEAFF,TGCGCCAGCAGGAAAATCCAGGGCACCACTGAAGCTTTCTTT
TRBV16,.,17,TRBJ1-3,.,CASSQSFTGISGNTIYF,TGTGCCAGCAGCCAATCGTTCACGGGGATCTCTGGAAACACCATATATTTT
TRBV6-4,TRBD2,15,TRBJ2-1,.,CASSDLAGGYNEQFF,TGTGCCAGCAGTGACCTAGCGGGGGGTTACAATGAGCAGTTCTTC
TRBV6-5,.,13,TRBJ2-3,.,CADKGGGTDTQYF,TGTGCCGATAAAGGGGGGGGCACAGATACGCAGTATTTT
TRBV29-1,TRBD1,18,TRBJ2-2,.,CSVEGDRGSATYTGELFF,TGCAGCGTTGAGGGGGACAGGGGATCCGCTACATACACCGGGGAGCTGTTTTTT
TRBV18,TRBD1,15,TRBJ2-7,few,CASSLGQLRTYEQYF,TGTGCCAGCTCACTGGGACAGCTCAGGACCTACGAGCAGTACTTC
TRBV14,.,17,TRBJ1-1,few,CASSQGFLDRRVTEAFF,TGTGCCAGCAGCCAAGGGTTTCTGGACAGACGGGTCACTGAAGCTTTCTTT
TRBV27,.,13,TRBJ1-4,.,CATMDIGYEKLFF,TGTGCCACCATGGACATTGGGTATGAAAAACTGTTTTTT
TRBV7-9,TRBD1,16,TRBJ1-1,.,CSSSRPTYSQGGEAFF,TGTTCCAGCAGCCGTCCGACATACTCACAGGGGGGTGAAGCTTTCTTT
TRBV2,TRBD1,14,TRBJ1-1,once,CASISTGGFTEAFF,TGTGCCAGCATTTCGACAGGGGGTTTCACTGAAGCTTTCTTT
TRBV2,TRBD2,19,TRBJ2-3,.,CASNEGGLAGEMGTDTQYF,TGTGCCAGCAACGAGGGGGGACTAGCGGGGGAGATGGGCACAGATACGCAGTATTTT
TRBV28,.,15,TRBJ2-7,.,CASSPPDRSSYEQYF,TGTGCCAGCAGCCCCCCCGACAGGAGCTCCTACGAGCAGTACTTC
TRBV7-2,TRBD1,16,TRBJ1-2,.,CASSLPGQGPNYGYTF,TGTGCCAGCAGCTTACCGGGACAGGGACCTAACTATGGCTACACCTTC
TRBV5-1,.,13,TRBJ2-1,few,CASSESSGQRWFF,TGCGCCAGCAGCGAGTCGAGCGGGCAACGGTGGTTCTTC
TRBV27,.,12,TRBJ1-2,few,CASSLQGYGYTF,TGTGCCAGCAGTTTACAGGGGTATGGCTACACCTTC
TRBV27,TRBD2,14,TRBJ2-7,.,CASSVSGGSYEQYF,TGTGCCAGCAGTGTTAGCGGGGGGTCCTACGAGCAGTACTTC
TRBV27,TRBD2,16,TRBJ2-7,.,CASGPLLAGGAYEQYF,TGTGCCAGCGGACCCCTGCTAGCGGGGGGCGCCTACGAGCAGTACTTC
TRBV2,.,16,TRBJ1-6,.,CASSGAGTPSGSPLHF,TGTGCCAGCAGTGGGGCCGGGACACCTTCGGGTTCACCCCTCCACTTT